This T cell receptor (beta chain) was sequenced during a study of blood T cell repertoires in COVID-19. Original methodology: Counts of nucleated cells, estimated from reference gene primer amplification, were obtained. Assay used: immunoSEQ multiplex PCR; TCRdb lists only in-frame clones, some missing. V and J calls and clone size are as listed in that table; D and trimming were resolved from the DNA. The table has around 260,000 clones, around 85% seen once. CDR1 is SNHLY and CDR2 is FYNNEI in the germline V gene. There are 16 residues in the CDR3. V was shortened by 2 bases and J by 0 bases, with 11 bases between the two germline ends.

The sequence was obtained from a young woman who had recovered from COVID-19. Sample: PBMCs or T cells enriched from blood (not recorded which). J is TRBJ2-1 and V is TRBV2; perhaps TRBD2 as D (7 bases). CDR3 coding DNA: TGTGCCAGCAGTGAAAGGGGGGGTAGCTCCTACAATGAGCAGTTCTTC. As protein: CASSERGGSSYNEQFF.